This is a list of T cell receptor beta chains from one sample in a study of shared clonotypes between healthy human individuals. TCRdb's table, derived via immunoSEQ multiplex PCR, lists solely in-frame clones and lacks some. The sample carries approximately 2.4 million clones, under 97% recorded once. The specimen was naive CD4+ T cells sorted from blood. The source is a man between 18 and 35 years old in good health. Each CDR3 is given with its conserved first and last residue. A D gene is named only where the DNA matches it firmly. Size values are once, few and many counts, or a class for expanded clones, and some rows have none.

clone_size,v_call,d_call,j_call,cdr3_nt,cdr3_aa
.,TRBV28,.,TRBJ1-2,TGTGCCAGCAGTTTAAGAGGGGCCTATGGCTACACCTTC,CASSLRGAYGYTF
.,TRBV7-2,.,TRBJ1-5,TGTGCCAGCAGCTTAGCGTCGTCAGGGGACCAGCCCCAGCATTTT,CASSLASSGDQPQHF
.,TRBV9,TRBD2,TRBJ2-5,TGTGCCAGCAGCGTATCTGGGGGGGTTGGGACCCAGTACTTC,CASSVSGGVGTQYF
.,TRBV2,TRBD2,TRBJ2-7,TGTGCCAGCAGTTTCGGACTAGCGGGACCTTCATACGAGCAGTACTTC,CASSFGLAGPSYEQYF
.,TRBV27,.,TRBJ2-7,TGTGCCAGCAGTTTAAGGGACGGATCCTACGAGCAGTACTTC,CASSLRDGSYEQYF
once,TRBV7-9,TRBD1,TRBJ2-1,TGTGCCAGCAGCTTTACCTATGGGGGACAGGGATTTCATGAGCAGTTCTTC,CASSFTYGGQGFHEQFF
once,TRBV6-5,.,TRBJ2-3,TGTGCCAGCAGTTACCCCGACCGCACAGATACGCAGTATTTT,CASSYPDRTDTQYF
.,TRBV19,TRBD2,TRBJ2-3,TGTGCCAGTAGGCCGACTAGCGGGGGCAAGACAGATACGCAGTATTTT,CASRPTSGGKTDTQYF
.,TRBV11-2,.,TRBJ1-3,TGTGCCAGCAGCTTCAACAGGGAAGGAAACACCATATATTTT,CASSFNREGNTIYF
.,TRBV6-1,TRBD1,TRBJ2-2,TGTGCCAGCAGTGAAGCGGGCAGGGGGCGCGCCACCGGGGAGCTGTTTTTT,CASSEAGRGRATGELFF
few,TRBV5-1,.,TRBJ1-3,TGCGCCAGCAGTCAGGGAACTGGAAACACCATATATTTT,CASSQGTGNTIYF
.,TRBV4-3,.,TRBJ2-3,TGCGCCAGCAGCCAAGATCGCCGCAGGGCTAGCACAGATACGCAGTATTTT,CASSQDRRRASTDTQYF
.,TRBV5-1,.,TRBJ2-7,TGCGCCAGCAGCTTGGGGTCGGGTCCGTACTACGAGCAGTACTTC,CASSLGSGPYYEQYF
.,TRBV6-1,.,TRBJ1-2,TGTGCCAGCAGTGAATCCGGGGGCGATGGCTACACCTTC,CASSESGGDGYTF
.,TRBV6-1,.,TRBJ1-3,TGTGCCAGCAGTGAAGCGCAGAATGTGGGAGGAAACACCATATATTTT,CASSEAQNVGGNTIYF
.,TRBV5-6,TRBD1,TRBJ1-4,TGTGCCAGCAGCCACCCTACAGGGGGTGGCGAAAAACTGTTTTTT,CASSHPTGGGEKLFF
few,TRBV10-3,TRBD2,TRBJ2-1,TGTGCCATCAGTGAGTCGGGACTAGCGGGAAATGAGCAGTTCTTC,CAISESGLAGNEQFF
.,TRBV19,.,TRBJ1-6,TGTGCCAGTAGTATGACAGGAGGTACACCCCTCCACTTT,CASSMTGGTPLHF
.,TRBV10-1,.,TRBJ1-3,TGCGCCAGCAGTGAACCCCCAGGAGACGGAAACACCATATATTTT,CASSEPPGDGNTIYF
.,TRBV5-1,TRBD1,TRBJ2-5,TGCGCCAGCAGCTCTGCTGGGACAGAAGAGACCCAGTACTTC,CASSSAGTEETQYF
once,TRBV19,.,TRBJ2-7,TGTGCCAGTAGCCCCTCGAAGTTCCACGAGCAGTACTTC,CASSPSKFHEQYF
.,TRBV30,.,TRBJ1-1,TGTGCCTGGACAGGGTCCGAGAACACTGAAGCTTTCTTT,CAWTGSENTEAFF
.,TRBV7-2,.,TRBJ1-6,TGTGCCAGCAGCTTAGCCCAATCGAAAAATTCACCCCTCCACTTT,CASSLAQSKNSPLHF
.,TRBV5-4,.,TRBJ2-2,TGTGCCAGCAGCTCAGACCCTGGCGGGGAGCTGTTTTTT,CASSSDPGGELFF
few,TRBV29-1,TRBD1,TRBJ2-7,TGCAGCGCCGGACAGGGGGTGTACGAGCAGTACTTC,CSAGQGVYEQYF
once,TRBV18,.,TRBJ1-1,TGTGCCAGCTCACCGGCAAGGGTGAACACTGAAGCTTTCTTT,CASSPARVNTEAFF
.,TRBV2,.,TRBJ1-2,TGTGCCAGCAGACAAACAGGAGCTGAGCGTGGCTACACCTTC,CASRQTGAERGYTF
.,TRBV28,.,TRBJ1-2,TGTGCCAGCCAGGGAAGGGGCAACTATGGCTACACCTTC,CASQGRGNYGYTF
.,TRBV18,.,TRBJ1-1,TGTGCCAGCTCACCAAAAAGGGACCCAGGGAGGAACACTGAAGCTTTCTTT,CASSPKRDPGRNTEAFF
.,TRBV27,.,TRBJ1-6,TGTGCCAGCACCTCACTGGCGACACCGACTTTTTCACCCCTCCACTTT,CASTSLATPTFSPLHF
.,TRBV18,.,TRBJ2-5,TGTGCCAGCTCCCCGATAGAGGGGGAGACCCAGTACTTC,CASSPIEGETQYF
.,TRBV29-1,.,TRBJ1-1,TGCAGCGTTGAAAGAGGGAACACTGAAGCTTTCTTT,CSVERGNTEAFF
.,TRBV7-9,.,TRBJ2-1,TGTGCCAGCAGGCTTAAAAATGGCTACAATGAGCAGTTCTTC,CASRLKNGYNEQFF
.,TRBV6-4,.,TRBJ1-5,TGTGCCAGCAGTGTTCAAAGGGATCAGCCCCAGCATTTT,CASSVQRDQPQHF
.,TRBV30,.,TRBJ2-5,TGTGCCTGGGCTGAGTATCGGGGGACGACCCAGTACTTC,CAWAEYRGTTQYF
.,TRBV11-2,.,TRBJ1-2,TGTGCCAGCAGCTCCTCGTTGGGAATGTATGGCTACACCTTC,CASSSSLGMYGYTF
.,TRBV5-1,.,TRBJ2-2,TGCGCCAGCAGCAGGGACATGCTGACCGGGGAGCTGTTTTTT,CASSRDMLTGELFF
.,TRBV7-7,.,TRBJ1-3,TGTGCTAGCAGCTTAGAATCGGGGGGCGAACGGTCTGGAAACACCATATATTTT,CASSLESGGERSGNTIYF
.,TRBV7-2,TRBD1,TRBJ1-4,TGTGCCAGCAGCCGGGACAGGGGTAATGAAAAACTGTTTTTT,CASSRDRGNEKLFF
.,TRBV19,.,TRBJ2-5,TGTGCCAGTAGTATGGTATCCGCAACCCAGTACTTC,CASSMVSATQYF
.,TRBV7-9,.,TRBJ2-1,TGTGCCAGCAGCGACAGGGGAGGGAGCTCCTACAATGAGCAGTTCTTC,CASSDRGGSSYNEQFF
.,TRBV10-2,TRBD2,TRBJ2-3,TGCGCCAGCACGGGGGGGCTAGGGCTCGGCACAGATACGCAGTATTTT,CASTGGLGLGTDTQYF
.,TRBV4-3,TRBD2,TRBJ2-3,TGCGCCAGCAGCCTATTAGCGGGAGAGGCAGATACGCAGTATTTT,CASSLLAGEADTQYF
.,TRBV11-2,TRBD1,TRBJ1-2,TGTGCCAGCAGCTGGACAGGCCTAGAGGGCTACACCTTC,CASSWTGLEGYTF
.,TRBV5-1,.,TRBJ2-1,TGCGCCAGCAGCGTCTCTAGCTCATCCTACAATGAGCAGTTCTTC,CASSVSSSSYNEQFF
.,TRBV6-4,.,TRBJ2-2,TGTGCCAGCAGTGACGAGGAGGGAGTCGGGGAGCTGTTTTTT,CASSDEEGVGELFF
.,TRBV19,.,TRBJ1-1,TGTGCCAGTAATCTGGCAGGGGATGCCACTGAAGCTTTCTTT,CASNLAGDATEAFF
.,TRBV6-6,TRBD1,TRBJ2-7,TGTGCCAGCAAACCCGGGACAGGGGCCCACGAGCAGTACTTC,CASKPGTGAHEQYF
once,TRBV2,.,TRBJ2-7,TGTGCCAGCAGTGAAATGGGGACGGGCCCGTACGAGCAGTACTTC,CASSEMGTGPYEQYF
.,TRBV7-2,.,TRBJ2-7,TGTGCCAGCAGCTTAGCTGTCAGGGTATCCTACGAGCAGTACTTC,CASSLAVRVSYEQYF
.,TRBV6-5,TRBD2,TRBJ2-7,TGTGCCAGCAGTTCCCCGGGAGGGTACGAGCAGTACTTC,CASSSPGGYEQYF
.,TRBV5-6,.,TRBJ2-4,TGTGCCAGCAGCTTGCGGTCGGGAAATAAAAACATTCAGTACTTC,CASSLRSGNKNIQYF
.,TRBV7-9,.,TRBJ1-4,TGTGCCAGCAGCCGCCCTGTGGATAATGAAAAACTGTTTTTT,CASSRPVDNEKLFF
.,TRBV6-5,.,TRBJ1-6,TGTGCCAGCAGTTACGAGCGGGCCGTCAACTCACCCCTCCACTTT,CASSYERAVNSPLHF
.,TRBV19,.,TRBJ1-6,TGTGCCAGTAGTACGACATCGCATAATTCACCCCTCCACTTT,CASSTTSHNSPLHF
.,TRBV6-6,.,TRBJ1-4,TGTGCCAGCAGTAACCGAGACAGTGCAACTAATGAAAAACTGTTTTTT,CASSNRDSATNEKLFF
.,TRBV18,.,TRBJ1-1,TGTGCCAGCTCACCACCTGGCAGGCCTGAAGCTTTCTTT,CASSPPGRPEAFF
.,TRBV7-2,TRBD1,TRBJ2-7,TGTGCCAGCAGCTATACACAGGGGTACGAGCAGTACTTC,CASSYTQGYEQYF
few,TRBV5-6,.,TRBJ2-7,TGTGCCAGCAGCTCCTCTCGGGGGACGGAGTACGAGCAGTACTTC,CASSSSRGTEYEQYF